This T cell receptor beta chain comes out of a study of blood T cell repertoires in COVID-19 (dated by TCRdb to between 2020 and 2021). Looking at the study overall: Collaborator samples came from the United States, Italy and Spain and covered acute and convalescent phases of COVID-19. The samples were drawn from the first 160 participants of the ongoing ImmuneRACE study and from roughly 1,300 subjects provided by 6 global collaborators. The sample metadata nearly always contained a de-identified subject ID, COVID-19 status, age in years and sex. Subjects who had been exposed to COVID-19, were actively infected with it, or had recovered from it provided the deeply sampled blood TCRbeta repertoires that made up the dataset. HLA class I and class II types, where available, came from metadata supplied by the sample provider rather than from assay-based typing. The repertoires were released in a freely available public database intended as a resource for research on the immune response to SARS-CoV-2. The material from the prospective study consisted of cDNA or gDNA derived from T cells, B-cell-depleted T cells, or PBMCs.

The CDR3 measures 14 amino acids from cysteine to phenylalanine. Only the CDR3 part of the read is kept: 42 bases, read in frame from the first base. From a lookup of the germline V gene, CDR1 and CDR2 are SGHTA and FQGNSA. V is cut back by 4 bases and J by 4 bases, with 5 bases in the junction unmatched. Notes on this clone: Its cognate antigen has yet to be identified. No base quality values were provided; no much bigger clone lies one nucleotide off.

In the prospective study, participants were about 18 to 95 years old, resided in 24 geographic areas of the United States, and were enrolled through a virtual design. In the prospective study, cohorts were assigned on the basis of participant-reported clinical history obtained from a screening survey and a study questionnaire. Recovered participants in ImmuneRACE Cohort 3 were defined by two consecutive negative NP/OP PCR tests, clearance by a healthcare professional, or resolution of symptoms. In the prospective study, whole blood, serum and a nasopharyngeal or oropharyngeal swab were collected from each participant by mobile phlebotomists. Participants in the prospective study had the option to provide additional blood draws and questionnaires over a roughly 2-month period. Prospective study blood samples were shipped either frozen or at room temperature before DNA extraction. The immunoSEQ Assay, a bias-controlled multiplex PCR, was used to amplify TCRbeta CDR3 regions from genomic DNA. As for the authors' bioinformatics: The number of nucleated cells in each sample was estimated by amplification of reference gene primers within the assay. Sequence reads were collapsed and filtered to measure the absolute abundance of every unique TCRbeta CDR3 rearrangement. Productive Simpson clonality was computed per sample as the square root of Simpson's diversity index over productive rearrangements. The immuneACCESS repertoire file appears here via TCRdb, limited to in-frame rearrangements. These files lack a portion of the clones; in checked studies, under half of the deficit traces to unresolved V genes, and the cause of the others is not known. The V and J calls and clone size are taken from that table; D and trimming were inferred from the DNA. The sample profile shows roughly 220,000 clones; 80% to 85% of them were found once. The ten most abundant clones make up around 6.5% of the sample.

General findings and caveats noted by the study authors: How much clinical and demographic metadata was included differed by source and by participant, and the metadata was provided uncurated.

The sequence links TRBV7-2 to TRBJ1-1, and 8 junction bases match TRBD1. The source is a woman aged 35 to 49 who had recovered from COVID-19. Sequencing input: PBMCs or T cells enriched from blood (not recorded which). In nucleotides, the sequence is TGTGCCAGCAGCTCCGACAGGGGAGTCACTGAAGCTTTCTTT. Protein translation: CASSSDRGVTEAFF. When the CDR3 is completed using the reference TRBV7-2 and TRBJ1-1 genes on either side, the full variable domain is GAGVSQSPSNKVTEKGKDVELRCDPISGHTALYWYRQSLGQGLEFLIYFQGNSAPDKSGLPSDRFSAERTGGSVSTLTIQRTQQEDSAVYLCASSSDRGVTEAFFGQGTRLTVV.